The rows below give T cell receptor beta chains drawn from one sample of a study of T cell responses to AZD1222 COVID-19 vaccine. The repertoire was sequenced with immunoSEQ multiplex PCR; TCRdb's copy has only in-frame clones and lacks some. This sample has tens of thousands of clones, with approximately 90% found just once. This material consisted of peripheral blood, taken 28 days after the second AZD1222 dose. The receptors come from an adult who received the AZD1222 COVID-19 vaccine. Each CDR3 is given with its conserved first and last residue. Fields, in order: V gene, D gene, clone size, J gene, CDR3 protein, CDR3 DNA. The D gene is left open where the match is weak. Rows may omit the clone size; those that give it use once, few, many or a size class.

TRBV15,.,.,TRBJ2-5,CATSRELAESETQYF,TGTGCCACCAGCAGAGAACTAGCTGAGTCGGAGACCCAGTACTTC
TRBV24-1,.,.,TRBJ1-5,CATSEGIGSNQPQHF,TGTGCCACCAGTGAGGGTATAGGGAGCAATCAGCCCCAGCATTTT
TRBV27,TRBD2,.,TRBJ2-3,CASSQRLAGGSDTQYF,TGTGCCAGCAGCCAAAGATTAGCGGGAGGTTCAGATACGCAGTATTTT
TRBV5-5,TRBD1,once,TRBJ2-7,CASSVGQGRYEQYF,TGTGCCAGCAGCGTGGGACAGGGAAGGTACGAGCAGTACTTC
TRBV9,TRBD2,once,TRBJ2-3,CASGGSGRTDTQYF,TGTGCCAGCGGGGGTAGCGGGAGAACAGATACGCAGTATTTT
TRBV24-1,.,.,TRBJ2-7,CATSDLFGGLYEQYF,TGTGCCACCAGTGATTTGTTTGGGGGGCTGTACGAGCAGTACTTC
TRBV6-6,TRBD1,.,TRBJ1-1,CASSRQGDHTEAFF,TGTGCCAGCAGCCGCCAGGGGGACCACACTGAAGCTTTCTTT
TRBV27,TRBD2,.,TRBJ2-7,CASSGASGRFDEQYF,TGTGCCAGCAGTGGAGCTAGCGGGAGATTTGACGAGCAGTACTTC
TRBV14,TRBD2,.,TRBJ2-3,CASSQGTSPRGTQYF,TGTGCCAGCAGCCAGGGGACTAGCCCTCGGGGTACGCAGTATTTT
TRBV2,.,.,TRBJ1-1,CATMDSGVNTEAFF,TGTGCCACGATGGACAGTGGAGTGAACACTGAAGCTTTCTTT
TRBV10-3,.,.,TRBJ1-3,CAISMGGAAGNTIYF,TGTGCCATCAGTATGGGAGGTGCCGCTGGAAACACCATATATTTT
TRBV12-3/TRBV12-4,.,.,TRBJ2-1,CASSRLDGEQFF,TGTGCCAGCAGTCGACTAGATGGTGAGCAGTTCTTC
TRBV9,.,.,TRBJ1-2,CASSWDENYGYTF,TGTGCCAGCAGCTGGGACGAGAACTATGGCTACACCTTC
TRBV21-1,.,.,TRBJ2-1,CASSKVWGWSGGRGNEQFF,TGTGCCAGCAGCAAAGTGTGGGGGTGGAGCGGCGGCCGAGGAAATGAGCAGTTCTTC
TRBV18,.,.,TRBJ1-1,CASSPFEQGEAFF,TGTGCCAGCTCACCGTTTGAGCAGGGAGAAGCTTTCTTT
TRBV15,.,.,TRBJ1-1,CATSRGDRNTEAFF,TGTGCCACCAGCAGAGGAGACAGGAACACTGAAGCTTTCTTT
TRBV5-5,.,once,TRBJ2-7,CASSLEAGGRRLYF,TGTGCCAGCAGCTTGGAAGCAGGTGGTAGGAGGCTGTACTTC
TRBV9,TRBD1,.,TRBJ2-1,CASSTGQEVWNEQFF,TGTGCCAGCAGCACAGGACAGGAAGTGTGGAATGAGCAGTTCTTC
TRBV27,TRBD2,.,TRBJ2-7,CASKGLAGISYEQYF,TGTGCCAGCAAAGGACTAGCGGGGATTTCCTACGAGCAGTACTTC
TRBV28,.,.,TRBJ2-7,CASSPFRTFAYEQYF,TGTGCCAGCAGTCCCTTCCGTACCTTCGCCTACGAGCAGTACTTC
TRBV3-1/TRBV3-2,.,.,TRBJ2-3,CASSQAGGRWDTQYF,TGTGCCAGCAGCCAAGCGGGCGGGCGGTGGGATACGCAGTATTTT
TRBV6-6,TRBD2,.,TRBJ2-3,CASSRLAGVGADTQYF,TGTGCCAGCAGTCGACTAGCGGGAGTAGGTGCAGATACGCAGTATTTT
TRBV20-1,.,.,TRBJ1-2,CSASRDRNNYGYTF,TGCAGTGCTAGTAGAGACAGAAACAACTATGGCTACACCTTC
TRBV9,TRBD2,.,TRBJ2-1,CASDRTSGLRGEQFF,TGTGCCAGCGACCGGACTAGCGGGCTTCGGGGTGAGCAGTTCTTC
TRBV5-1,.,.,TRBJ1-2,CASSPITGGGNYGYTF,TGCGCCAGCAGCCCCATAACAGGAGGCGGTAACTATGGCTACACCTTC
TRBV6-5,.,.,TRBJ2-5,CASSLGSQETQYF,TGTGCCAGCAGTTTGGGCAGCCAAGAGACCCAGTACTTC
TRBV9,.,.,TRBJ2-3,CASSVGGGAETQYF,TGTGCCAGCAGCGTAGGTGGGGGCGCGGAGACGCAGTATTTT
TRBV10-3,.,.,TRBJ2-3,CAISGNSLSDTQYF,TGTGCCATCAGTGGTAACAGTCTTTCAGATACGCAGTATTTT